One and the same sample provided the 25 T cell receptor beta chains below, sequenced in a study of CD8 T cells in Susac syndrome. It was with random hexamers that about 0.45 to 1 ug RNA was reverse transcribed. TCRdb re-derived calls from the immunoSEQ multiplex PCR reads in MiXCR, one entry per CDR3 protein. The sample shows about 120,000 distinct CDR3 sequences, about nine tenths of them seen only once. The sequencing input was CD8+ T cells from PBMCs. These receptors were collected from a human donor in good health.

This chain connects TRBV29-1 to TRBJ1-2; 7 bases match TRBD1. CDR1 is SQVTM, CDR2 ANQGSEA, per germline. V was clipped by 6 bases and J by 1 base; unmatched bases: 5. The CDR3 length is 13 residues. The CDR3 DNA follows: TGCAGCGTGGGGGACAGAGATAACTATGGCTACACCTTC. As protein: CSVGDRDNYGYTF.

V and J are TRBV7-2 and TRBJ2-2, with D unresolved. The CDR3 spans 14 residues. Trimming took off 4 bases at V and 5 bases at J, with 11 bases between the two ends. Germline V gene sequence: CDR1 SGHTA, CDR2 FQGNSA. The CDR3 region is CASSSRTSTGELFF. CDR3 sequence (DNA): TGTGCCAGCAGCTCCCGGACCTCGACCGGGGAGCTGTTTTTT.

This clonotype was seen a single time. V gene TRBV20-1 combines with J gene TRBJ1-3; D perhaps matches TRBD1 (5 bases). The CDR3 has 14 amino acids. Trimming pared 6 bases from V and 0 bases from J, leaving 12 bases between. Germline CDR1 DFQATT, CDR2 SNEGSKA (reference sequence). The CDR3 region is CSAPVGGSGNTIYF. The CDR3, as DNA: TGCAGTGCCCCGGTCGGGGGCTCTGGAAACACCATATATTTT.

The chain uses TRBV7-2 and TRBJ1-4, with no clear D. Looked up from germline, CDR1 is SGHTA and CDR2 is FQGNSA. The ends were cut back, 1 base at V and 0 bases at J, with 9 bases in the middle. The CDR3 spans 16 residues. The CDR3 coding sequence is TGTGCCAGCAGCTTAGACAGAAGTGCAACTAATGAAAAACTGTTTTTT. It yields the protein CASSLDRSATNEKLFF.

The chain combines TRBV5-1 with TRBJ2-7, with 9 bases matching TRBD1. Germline assignment: CDR1 SGHRS and CDR2 YFSETQ. The length of the CDR3 is 15 residues. The V and J ends lost 3 bases and 0 bases, in that order; junction bases with no gene match: 4. CDR3 region: CASSSTTGGSYEQYF. The CDR3 DNA reads as TGCGCCAGCAGCTCAACGACAGGGGGCTCCTACGAGCAGTACTTC.

The chain has TRBV6-2 or TRBV6-3 and TRBJ1-4; D call uncertain. Germline V gives CDR1 MNHEY, CDR2 SVGEGT. Trimming stripped 6 bases from V and 6 bases from J, with 8 bases between. The CDR3 loop spans 12 amino acids. In nucleotides, the CDR3 is TGTGCCAGCAGCCCCGTGGATGAAAAACTGTTTTTT. Translating it yields CASSPVDEKLFF.

The chain joins TRBV6-6 to TRBJ1-4; the D is unclear. Per the germline V gene, CDR1 is MNHNY and CDR2 is SVGAGI (reference sequence). CDR3 length equals 14 residues. V lost 2 bases and J lost 5, with 9 bases in between. In DNA, the CDR3 is TGTGCCAGCAGTTACCGGCAGACGAATGAAAAACTGTTTTTT. This codes for CASSYRQTNEKLFF.

The chain carries TRBV20-1 and TRBJ2-1, with TRBD1 identical over 8 bases. Germline V gene data show CDR1 as DFQATT and CDR2 as SNEGSKA (reference sequence). CDR3 size: 15 residues. The junction had 6 bases not matched to a gene; V was cut back by 3 bases and J by 2 bases. CDR3 sequence: CSARPTGVTYNEQFF. CDR3 DNA: TGCAGTGCTAGGCCGACAGGGGTTACCTACAATGAGCAGTTCTTC.

V gene TRBV27 combines with J gene TRBJ1-1, with D unresolved. V lost 1 base to trimming and J lost 3 bases, with 24 bases between them. CDR3 size: 19 residues. CDR1 and CDR2 from the germline V gene are MNHEY and SMNVEV (reference sequence). The CDR3 region has the DNA TGTGCCAGCAGTTTATTAGTCGGCAGCTCCCGACGGTTGGACACTGAAGCTTTCTTT. Translation gives CASSLLVGSSRRLDTEAFF.

The CDR3 loop is CASSQVIFDRGHGNTIYF. CDR3 bases: TGCGCCAGCAGCCAAGTCATTTTCGACAGGGGACATGGAAACACCATATATTTT. The genes are TRBV4-1 and TRBJ1-3, with 8 positions matching TRBD1. Germline V gives CDR1 MGHRA, CDR2 YSYEKL. The CDR3 has 18 amino acids. With V trimmed by 1 base and J by 3 bases, 11 bases remained unmatched.

This rearrangement joins TRBV4-3 to TRBJ1-6; D call uncertain. Germline V gives CDR1 LGHNA, CDR2 YSLEER. This CDR3 has 17 amino acids. Trimming removed 0 bases at V and 1 base at J, with 10 bases between. The CDR3 bases are TGCGCCAGCAGCCAAGATCGTGGGTTGTCCTATAATTCACCCCTCCACTTT. Translation gives CASSQDRGLSYNSPLHF.

V usage is TRBV27 and J usage is TRBJ2-1; TRBD2 might be the D (6 bases). This CDR3 has 16 residues. Germline V CDR1 and CDR2: MNHEY, SMNVEV (reference sequence). With 6 bases removed from V and 0 bases from J, the gap between germline ends came to 15 bases. The CDR3 loop is CASRGLDIPSYNEQFF. CDR3 DNA: TGTGCCAGCAGGGGACTGGACATACCCTCCTACAATGAGCAGTTCTTC.

J is TRBJ1-1 and V is TRBV23-1; D gene uncertain. TRBV23-1 qualifies as an ORF whose function is uncertain. The germline V and J ends were trimmed by 2 bases and 1 base, with 14 bases remaining between them. CDR3 length equals 16 residues. CDR3 in DNA: TGCGCCAGCAGTCAAATCCCCCCAGCCCGGAACACTGAAGCTTTCTTT. Its translation is CASSQIPPARNTEAFF.

This clonotype was counted a single time. The rearrangement joins TRBV29-1 to TRBJ1-5, with D maybe TRBD1 (6 bases). Germline V gene lookup returns CDR1 SQVTM and CDR2 ANQGSEA. This CDR3 region has 18 residues. Trimming stripped 4 bases from V and 6 bases from J, with 28 bases between. DNA for the CDR3: TGCAGCGTTGTCCCGAGCAGGGAAGGGGGGGCTTTTTGTCAGCCCCAGCATTTT. This encodes CSVVPSREGGAFCQPQHF.

This chain links TRBV5-6 with TRBJ1-2, with 7 bases identical to TRBD1. The CDR3 has 15 amino acids. Germline V gives CDR1 SGHDT, CDR2 YYEEEE. Trimming at V came to 0 bases and at J to 8 bases, leaving 10 bases not matched to a gene. For the CDR3, the DNA is TGTGCCAGCAGCTTGGGTGCAGGGGGAGGACTAGGCTACACCTTC. Translating it yields CASSLGAGGGLGYTF.

The chain combines TRBV6-6 with TRBJ2-5; the match to TRBD2 covers 9 bases. This CDR3 is built from 15 residues. V shed 6 bases, J shed 2 bases, and the junction held 7 bases outside the gene matches. Looked up from germline, CDR1 is MNHNY and CDR2 is SVGAGI (reference sequence). CDR3 sequence (DNA): TGTGCCAGCAGCCCATGGACTAGCGTTCAAGAGACCCAGTACTTC. It yields the protein CASSPWTSVQETQYF.

This chain connects TRBV6-2 or TRBV6-3 to TRBJ2-3; the match to TRBD2 covers 8 bases. The V gene's germline CDR1 is MNHEY and CDR2 SVGEGT. Trimming removed 6 bases from V and 1 base from J; junction bases left unmatched: 12. This CDR3 spans 17 amino acids. The CDR3: CASRYPLEAGGTDTQYF. The CDR3 coding sequence is TGTGCCAGCAGGTATCCCCTAGAAGCGGGGGGCACAGATACGCAGTATTTT.

The chain uses TRBV5-1 and TRBJ1-6, with TRBD1 matching 8 bases. From germline, CDR1 is SGHRS and CDR2 YFSETQ. The length of the CDR3 is 14 residues. The ends lost 0 bases at V and 10 bases at J; junction bases unmatched: 3. The CDR3 DNA follows: TGCGCCAGCAGCTTGGGGGACAGGCAATCACCCCTCCACTTT. This codes for CASSLGDRQSPLHF.

V usage is TRBV7-6 and J usage is TRBJ2-2; 8 positions match TRBD1. The CDR3 runs to 14 residues. CDR1 and CDR2 (germline): SGHVS, FNYEAQ. J gave up 4 bases and V 7 bases, and 5 bases lay outside the gene matches. The CDR3 here is CASNQGATTGELFF. In nucleotides, the CDR3 is TGTGCCAGCAACCAGGGGGCTACCACCGGGGAGCTGTTTTTT. The variable domain in full, completed from reference TRBV7-6 and TRBJ2-2, reads GAGVSQSPRYKVTKRGQDVALRCDPISGHVSLYWYRQALGQGPEFLTYFNYEAQQDKSGLPNDRFSAERPEGSISTLTIQRTEQRDSAMYRCASNQGATTGELFFGEGSRLTVL.

V is TRBV4-3 and J is TRBJ2-7, with a weak D call TRBD1 (5 bases). Germline V gene sequence: CDR1 LGHNA, CDR2 YSLEER. This CDR3 comprises 16 residues. Deletions cut 0 bases from V and 8 bases from J, with 20 bases between. The CDR3 sequence: CASSQDFDVRGSKQYF. The CDR3 DNA follows: TGCGCCAGCAGCCAAGATTTCGATGTTAGGGGTTCAAAGCAGTACTTC.

V is TRBV7-2 and J is TRBJ1-2, with D perhaps TRBD1 (5 bases). The germline V and J ends were trimmed by 4 bases and 2 bases, with 8 bases remaining between them. This CDR3 has 13 amino acids. Germline V CDR1 and CDR2: SGHTA, FQGNSA. CDR3 loop: CASSWRQNYGYTF. CDR3 in DNA: TGTGCCAGCAGCTGGCGACAGAACTATGGCTACACCTTC.

This clonotype has just one count. This chain connects TRBV11-2 to TRBJ2-2, with 7 bases that match TRBD2. Germline values: CDR1 SGHAT, CDR2 FQNNGV. J was trimmed by 4 bases and V by 3 bases; bases with no gene match: 5. The CDR3 is made up of 15 amino acids. The CDR3 DNA follows: TGTGCCAGCAGCTTTTCCGGGGGGTCCACCGGGGAGCTGTTTTTT. It is translated as CASSFSGGSTGELFF.

The V call is TRBV11-3, the J call TRBJ2-2; 9 nucleotides line up with TRBD1. The CDR3 extends over 17 amino acids. In germline, CDR1 is SGHNT, CDR2 YENEEA. Trimming took 0 bases from V and 8 from J; bases not matched to a gene: 10. CDR3 nucleotide sequence: TGTGCCAGCAGCTTAGATGGAGGACAGGGGCGTTTTGGGGAGCTGTTTTTT. It translates to CASSLDGGQGRFGELFF.

CDR3 in amino acids: CASSMDGTEFRAGGYTF. The CDR3 DNA sequence: TGCGCCAGCAGCATGGACGGGACAGAGTTCAGAGCGGGTGGCTACACCTTC. The chain combines TRBV5-1 with TRBJ1-2; 7 bases match TRBD1. The germline V gene has CDR1 SGHRS and CDR2 YFSETQ. The CDR3 length is 17 residues. J lost 7 bases, V lost 4 bases, and 19 bases had no gene match.

The chain recombines TRBV6-1 with TRBJ2-3; 8 nucleotides line up with TRBD1. The CDR3 contains 16 residues. Losses at the gene ends were 8 bases for V and 5 bases for J; bases not matched to a gene: 15. Germline loops: CDR1 MNHNS, CDR2 SASEGT. CDR3 region: CASAGTTGARGDTQYF. The CDR3 DNA is TGTGCCAGCGCGGGAACGACAGGGGCAAGGGGAGATACGCAGTATTTT.